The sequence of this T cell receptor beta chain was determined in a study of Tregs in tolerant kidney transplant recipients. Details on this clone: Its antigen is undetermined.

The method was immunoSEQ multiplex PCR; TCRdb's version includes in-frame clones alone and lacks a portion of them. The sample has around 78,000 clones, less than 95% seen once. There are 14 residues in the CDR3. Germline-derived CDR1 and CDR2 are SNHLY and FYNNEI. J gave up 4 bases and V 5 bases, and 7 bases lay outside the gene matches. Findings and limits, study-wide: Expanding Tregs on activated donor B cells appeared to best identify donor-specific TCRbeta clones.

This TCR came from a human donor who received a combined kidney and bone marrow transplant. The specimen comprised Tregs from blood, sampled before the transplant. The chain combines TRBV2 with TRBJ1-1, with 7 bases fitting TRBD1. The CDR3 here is CASSTPGGATEAFF. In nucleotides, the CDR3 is TGTGCCAGCAGTACGCCAGGGGGGGCCACTGAAGCTTTCTTT.